This T cell receptor (beta chain) originates from a study of blood T cells in healthy people across ages (dated by TCRdb to between 2015 and 2017). Study-level background: In model experiments, template switching captured about one uniquely barcoded TCR beta cDNA molecule for every two T cells. Using deep sequencing normalized with unique cDNA molecular identifiers, the study measured how TCR beta repertoire diversity changes with age. Four age groups were formed from the donors: young (average around 15 years), middle-aged (around 37), aged (62) and long-lived (more than 75). To avoid experimental bias, donors of different ages were spread randomly across the sequencing lanes. Two additional independent replicas of 1 million unique cDNA reads from the same blood draw were analyzed for two donors (one aged 18 to 30 and one aged 80 or older). What the authors observed across the whole study: Compared with the aged group, the long-lived group had more naive CD4+ T cells, fewer expanded clones and increased TCR diversity, a pattern suggesting age selection. The percentage of naive T cells measured by flow cytometry correlated strongly with observed TCR beta diversity. Observed TCR beta diversity per million T cells fell roughly linearly with age, and a significant reduction was already apparent by age roughly 41. Because profiling used bulk unsorted PBMCs, naive and antigen-experienced compartments could not be compared conclusively. Estimates of total diversity based on one million sequenced T cells were considered lower bounds and underestimates. The CMV infection status of donors was not known, potentially confounding age-related changes in expanded clonotypes.

About this clonotype itself: What antigen it recognizes has not been identified. Per-nucleotide qualities are absent, and no much larger clonotype sits a single base away.

The roughly 39 donors, aged about 6 to 100 years, were systemically healthy Caucasian individuals from Russia. Each donor gave ten milliliters of peripheral blood, drawn into EDTA-treated Vacutainer tubes. Ficoll-Paque density-gradient centrifugation was used to isolate PBMCs, with at least 7 million obtained per sample. Trizol reagent was used to extract total RNA from the PBMCs, yielding at least 5.5 micrograms per sample. For every donor, an aliquot of PBMCs went through flow cytometry to measure the percentages of naive CD45RAhigh/CD27high T cells. The method behind the library was 5' RACE. Sequencing took place on an Illumina HiSeq 2500. A second PCR of about 7 to 12 cycles was performed with a sample-barcoded 5' primer and a J-beta primer mix. Each TCR beta cDNA molecule received a unique molecular identifier from a template-switch 5' adaptor carrying 12 random nucleotides. Each sample yielded at least 2.5 million CDR3-containing paired-end reads. First-strand cDNA was synthesized from all RNA with the Mint cDNA synthesis kit, primed by a TRBC-specific oligonucleotide. Following uracil-DNA glycosylase treatment, a first 18-cycle PCR with universal primers M1SS and BC2_uni_R was performed on all cDNA. Per the authors' processing: Each sample was normalized by randomly selecting 1 million high-quality reads, each carrying a distinct molecular identifier. Reads with shared molecular identifiers were discarded instead of being binned into consensus sequences. MiTCR, run with a Q25 quality threshold and the strictest error-elimination algorithm, handled CDR3 identification, clonotype clustering and error correction. A nonparametric unseen species model using Euler transformation provided a lower-bound estimate of total TCR beta diversity. The public reads were reanalyzed by TCRdb: fastp trimming at Q25, MiXCR alignment, in-frame beta chains only. Each record represents a unique CDR3 protein, reported with the most common genes and DNA among its rows. These V and J calls are TCRdb output, not the study's own analysis. The sample data list about 730,000 distinct CDR3 sequences, and approximately 43% of these were observed just once. The top ten hold approximately 22% of the sample.

Sequencing used blood. This receptor was obtained from a woman in her sixties or seventies in good health.

The CDR3 has the sequence CASSPAGGAGAAYEQYF. The DNA is TGTGCCAGCAGCCCCGCAGGTGGAGCGGGAGCGGCCTACGAGCAGTACTTC. The chain joins TRBV4-2 to TRBJ2-7; a stretch of 8 junction bases matches TRBD2. The CDR3 starts with the cysteine, ends with the phenylalanine, and has 17 residues. Just CDR3 DNA is preserved here, 51 bases in frame from base 1. Compared with germline, V lacks 4 bases and J lacks 2 bases; bases without a gene match: 13. Reading the germline V gene gives CDR1 LGHNA and CDR2 YNFKEQ.